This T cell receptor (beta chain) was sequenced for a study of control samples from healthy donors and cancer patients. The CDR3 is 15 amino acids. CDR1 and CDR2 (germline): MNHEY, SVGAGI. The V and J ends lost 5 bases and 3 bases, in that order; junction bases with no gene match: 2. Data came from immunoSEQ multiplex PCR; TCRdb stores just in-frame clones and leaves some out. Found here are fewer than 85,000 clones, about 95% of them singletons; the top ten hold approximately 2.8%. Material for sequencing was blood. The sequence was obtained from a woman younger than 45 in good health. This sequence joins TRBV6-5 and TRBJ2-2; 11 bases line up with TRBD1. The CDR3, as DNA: TGTGCCAGCAGTAGGACAGGGGGCCACACCGGGGAGCTGTTTTTT. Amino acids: CASSRTGGHTGELFF.